A selection of T cell receptor beta chains follows, all from one sample in a study of T cell responses to AZD1222 COVID-19 vaccine. Only in-frame clones appear in the TCRdb table, and some are missing; sequencing was by immunoSEQ multiplex PCR. The table lists approximately 110,000 clones, around 90% of them singletons. Sequencing used peripheral blood, obtained on day 0 of AZD1222 vaccination. The origin of the receptors is an adult in good health. Both conserved end residues are part of each CDR3. The D gene is left open where the match is weak. Expanded clones get a size class; other rows say once, few or many, or leave the size out.

CSVEGTGQGIDTQYF | TGCAGCGTTGAAGGAACTGGACAGGGGATCGATACGCAGTATTTT | TRBJ2-3 | TRBD1 | - | TRBV29-1
CASRADGNQPQHF | TGTGCCAGCCGGGCTGACGGAAATCAGCCCCAGCATTTT | TRBJ1-5 | - | - | TRBV6-5
CATSGGGAAEAFF | TGTGCCACCAGCGGAGGGGGGGCCGCTGAAGCTTTCTTT | TRBJ1-1 | - | - | TRBV15
CATNHGSGGKNEQFF | TGTGCCACCAACCACGGGAGTGGGGGTAAAAATGAGCAGTTCTTC | TRBJ2-1 | - | - | TRBV24-1
CASSWSGGLQETQYF | TGTGCCAGCAGCTGGAGCGGGGGGCTCCAAGAGACCCAGTACTTC | TRBJ2-5 | TRBD2 | - | TRBV5-4
CASQRGPGQPQHF | TGTGCCAGCCAAAGAGGGCCGGGGCAGCCCCAGCATTTT | TRBJ1-5 | - | few | TRBV28
CASSQAVGGGAETQYF | TGCGCCAGCAGCCAAGCGGTCGGCGGGGGGGCGGAGACCCAGTACTTC | TRBJ2-5 | TRBD2 | - | TRBV4-1
CASSQFQGSTDTQYF | TGTGCCAGCAGCCAATTCCAGGGTAGCACAGATACGCAGTATTTT | TRBJ2-3 | - | - | TRBV3-1/TRBV3-2
CASKTSGTTGANVLTF | TGTGCCAGCAAAACCTCTGGGACAACAGGGGCCAACGTCCTGACTTTC | TRBJ2-6 | - | once | TRBV28
CASSYSYGEANEKLFF | TGTGCCAGCAGTTACTCGTACGGGGAGGCTAATGAAAAACTGTTTTTT | TRBJ1-4 | - | - | TRBV6-5
CASSWGTQETQYF | TGTGCCAGTAGTTGGGGGACCCAAGAGACCCAGTACTTC | TRBJ2-5 | - | - | TRBV19
CASSYPDIEAFF | TGTGCCAGCAGTTACCCAGACATTGAAGCTTTCTTT | TRBJ1-1 | - | - | TRBV6-2/TRBV6-3
CASSEDRADTQYF | TGCGCCAGCAGCGAGGACAGGGCAGATACGCAGTATTTT | TRBJ2-3 | TRBD1 | - | TRBV5-1
CASSLAGTLGDTIYF | TGTGCCAGCAGCTTGGCCGGGACCCTTGGGGACACCATATATTTT | TRBJ1-3 | - | - | TRBV5-4
CSVDGYGYTF | TGCAGCGTTGATGGATATGGCTACACCTTC | TRBJ1-2 | - | - | TRBV29-1
CASSLRQGGEAFF | TGTGCCAGCAGTCTAAGACAGGGCGGTGAAGCTTTCTTT | TRBJ1-1 | TRBD1 | - | TRBV28
CASSRRDRDNTEAFF | TGTGCCAGCAGCCGCCGGGACAGAGATAACACTGAAGCTTTCTTT | TRBJ1-1 | TRBD1 | - | TRBV3-1/TRBV3-2
CASSLWAGEKLFF | TGTGCCAGCAGTTTGTGGGCGGGGGAAAAACTGTTTTTT | TRBJ1-4 | - | - | TRBV12-3/TRBV12-4
CASSPDRVYGYTF | TGTGCCAGCAGTCCGGACAGGGTCTATGGCTACACCTTC | TRBJ1-2 | TRBD1 | - | TRBV3-1/TRBV3-2
CASSRLLANPEQFF | TGTGCCAGCAGCCGCTTACTAGCCAACCCTGAGCAGTTCTTC | TRBJ2-1 | - | - | TRBV13
CASTQQGTEAFF | TGTGCCAGCACCCAACAGGGGACTGAAGCTTTCTTT | TRBJ1-1 | TRBD1 | - | TRBV28
CASSLAPSTGRVHGYTF | TGTGCCAGCAGCTTAGCGCCCAGTACAGGGAGGGTGCATGGCTACACCTTC | TRBJ1-2 | - | - | TRBV7-2
CASSLDAKLDEQFF | TGTGCCAGCTCACTGGACGCCAAGTTGGATGAGCAGTTCTTC | TRBJ2-1 | - | - | TRBV18
CASTSGGLEGAFF | TGTGCCAGCACCTCAGGGGGCTTGGAAGGAGCTTTCTTT | TRBJ1-1 | TRBD1 | - | TRBV28
CAWKTGVGNTIYF | TGTGCCTGGAAGACAGGGGTCGGAAACACCATATATTTT | TRBJ1-3 | TRBD1 | - | TRBV30
CASSLGEGGRNSPLHF | TGTGCCAGCAGCTTAGGGGAAGGGGGTCGTAATTCACCCCTCCACTTT | TRBJ1-6 | - | - | TRBV7-6